This entry describes one T cell receptor beta chain. This specimen belongs to a study of blood T cell repertoires in COVID-19. This CDR3 contains 17 residues. Germline lookup yields CDR1 LNHDA and CDR2 SQIVND (reference sequence). Between the trimmed V and J ends, which lost 3 bases and 3 bases, there was a span of 18 bases. Sequenced by immunoSEQ multiplex PCR; TCRdb stores in-frame clones only, minus some. This sample yields tens of thousands of clones, of which about 90% are seen a single time; 7% to 9% belongs to the top ten. This clonotype was obtained from a man in his forties or fifties with acute or convalescent COVID-19. The chain has TRBV19 and TRBJ1-5; the D is unclear. Material: peripheral blood. CDR3 sequence: CASSMEVGVGPNQPQHF. CDR3 in DNA: TGTGCCAGTAGTATGGAGGTTGGGGTAGGCCCCAATCAGCCCCAGCATTTT. The entire variable domain, with the rest obtained from reference TRBV19 and TRBJ1-5, is as follows: DGGITQSPKYLFRKEGQNVTLSCEQNLNHDAMYWYRQDPGQGLRLIYYSQIVNDFQKGDIAEGYSVSREKKESFPLTVTSAQKNPTAFYLCASSMEVGVGPNQPQHFGDGTRLSIL.